This is a list of T cell receptor beta chains from one sample in a study of T cell responses to AZD1222 COVID-19 vaccine. Clones were sequenced by immunoSEQ multiplex PCR, and TCRdb holds only the in-frame ones, with some missing. The table shows 150,000 to 180,000 clones, with 80% to 90% occurring only once. The sample consisted of peripheral blood, taken on day 0 of MenACWY control vaccination. The receptors originated from an adult in good health. Both conserved end residues are part of each CDR3. The order of the fields is CDR3 protein, J gene, D gene, V gene. D genes are given only for firm matches.

CDR3: CASSMTGVMNSPLHF
J: TRBJ1-6
D: TRBD1
V: TRBV19

CDR3: CASSYRGRGVDEQFF
J: TRBJ2-1
D: .
V: TRBV6-4

CDR3: CASSEDVLENQPQHF
J: TRBJ1-5
D: .
V: TRBV2

CDR3: CASSFVTSGRAYEQYF
J: TRBJ2-7
D: TRBD2
V: TRBV5-6

CDR3: CASGRGDYEQYF
J: TRBJ2-7
D: .
V: TRBV19

CDR3: CASLGTVYSNQPQHF
J: TRBJ1-5
D: TRBD1
V: TRBV6-5

CDR3: CASSPTTGQAEQYF
J: TRBJ2-7
D: .
V: TRBV18

CDR3: CASSLVTGYEKLFF
J: TRBJ1-4
D: TRBD1
V: TRBV7-9

CDR3: CASSQDGRRSATDTQYF
J: TRBJ2-3
D: .
V: TRBV4-2

CDR3: CATQGVGFTEAFF
J: TRBJ1-1
D: TRBD1
V: TRBV6-5

CDR3: CASSYVSSRGGSGNTIYF
J: TRBJ1-3
D: .
V: TRBV7-8

CDR3: CASSQGQGVNSPLHF
J: TRBJ1-6
D: TRBD1
V: TRBV14

CDR3: CASSGGPNTEAFF
J: TRBJ1-1
D: .
V: TRBV12-3/TRBV12-4

CDR3: CASSPGSRDPNYGYTF
J: TRBJ1-2
D: .
V: TRBV5-1

CDR3: CASSLTRDSTDTQYF
J: TRBJ2-3
D: .
V: TRBV7-3